This T cell receptor beta chain was found in a study of control samples from healthy donors and cancer patients. V dropped 0 bases and J dropped 6; count of bases not matched to a gene: 10. CDR1 is GTSNPN, CDR2 SVGIG, per germline (reference sequence). The CDR3 runs 15 residues. Some clones are missing from TCRdb's copy, which holds only in-frame ones; the method was immunoSEQ multiplex PCR. The sample yields 120,000 or so clones, about 87% seen once. The TCR was taken from a man aged 55 to 70 in good health. The sample taken for sequencing was blood. This chain uses TRBV30 with TRBJ2-5; 7 bases line up with TRBD1. CDR3 residues: CAWSVLTGFGKTQYF. Written as DNA, the CDR3 is TGTGCCTGGAGTGTACTGACAGGGTTTGGAAAGACCCAGTACTTC.